Detailed here is one T cell receptor (beta chain). These data come from a study of OX40 agonist ivuxolimab in advanced cancers. Study as a whole: Earlier anti-PD-1, anti-PD-L1 or anti-CTLA-4 therapy was permitted; 35% to 50% had received some.

CDR1 SGHNT and CDR2 YENEEA come from the germline V gene. V was pared by 5 bases and J by 0 bases, with 10 bases between. The CDR3 contains 14 residues. The assay was immunoSEQ multiplex PCR, and TCRdb's table has in-frame clones only and misses some. The sample yields 70,000 to 85,000 clones, roughly 92% seen once. Cycle 7 day 1, cycle 4 day 1, and baseline were the timepoints at which blood was sampled. This chain joins TRBV11-3 and TRBJ1-2; D unclear. The material was CD4+ or CD8+ T cells sorted from blood, obtained in a trial of the OX40 agonist ivuxolimab. This TCR came from an adult with an advanced solid tumor such as melanoma, head and neck, liver or kidney cancer. This CDR3 is CASSPNMANYGYTF. CDR3 nucleotides: TGTGCCAGCAGCCCCAATATGGCTAACTATGGCTACACCTTC.